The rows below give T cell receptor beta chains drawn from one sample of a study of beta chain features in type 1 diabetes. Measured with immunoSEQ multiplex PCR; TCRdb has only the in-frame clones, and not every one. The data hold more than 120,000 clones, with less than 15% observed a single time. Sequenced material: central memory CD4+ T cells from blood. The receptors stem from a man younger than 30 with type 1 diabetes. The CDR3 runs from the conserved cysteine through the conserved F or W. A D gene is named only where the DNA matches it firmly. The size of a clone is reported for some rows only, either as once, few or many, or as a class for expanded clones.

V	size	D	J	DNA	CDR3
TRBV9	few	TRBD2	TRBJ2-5	TGTGCCAGCAGCGTACGCGGGGGGGCCGAGGAGACCCAGTACTTC	CASSVRGGAEETQYF
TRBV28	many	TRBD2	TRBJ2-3	TGTGCCAGCAGTTTCCCCGTAGCGGGGGGTAGCACAGATACGCAGTATTTT	CASSFPVAGGSTDTQYF
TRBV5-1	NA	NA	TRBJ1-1	TGCGCCAGCAGCGGGGACGCATTGAACACTGAAGCTTTCTTT	CASSGDALNTEAFF
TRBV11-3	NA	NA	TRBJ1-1	TGTGCCAGCAGCTTAGGCTCGAACACTGAAGCTTTCTTT	CASSLGSNTEAFF
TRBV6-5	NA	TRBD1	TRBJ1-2	TGTGCCAGCAGACGTCCTAACAGGGGCAACTATGGCTACACCTTC	CASRRPNRGNYGYTF
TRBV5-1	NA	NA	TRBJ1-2	TGCGCCAGCAGCTTGGTTACAGAGAACTATGGCTACACCTTC	CASSLVTENYGYTF
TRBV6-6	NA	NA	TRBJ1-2	TGTGCCAGCAGTTACCTCACGCCCGTGGAGGGCTACACCTTC	CASSYLTPVEGYTF
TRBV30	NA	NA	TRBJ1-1	TGTGCCTGGACCCGCGGAGGGGGCACTGAAGCTTTCTTT	CAWTRGGGTEAFF
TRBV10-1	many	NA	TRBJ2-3	TGCGCCAGCTCGAAGGACAGCAGCACAGATACGCAGTATTTT	CASSKDSSTDTQYF
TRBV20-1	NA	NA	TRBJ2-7	TGCAGTGCTGGCTCCTACGAGCAGTACTTC	CSAGSYEQYF